Sequencing of this T cell receptor (beta chain) was carried out in a study of PD-1 blockade in classical Hodgkin lymphoma (dated by TCRdb to 2019 to 2021). As for the study more broadly: Nivolumab dosing was 3 mg/kg intravenously every 2 weeks, continuing until either disease progression or unacceptable toxicity. To define a peripheral blood immune signature of response to PD-1 blockade in classical Hodgkin lymphoma, the study combined TCR beta sequencing with CyTOF. Points the paper makes about the study in general: Lower diversity was observed in patients in whom nivolumab was started less than 1 year after ASCT, and these patients were excluded from later analyses so that confounding by immune reconstitution would be avoided. Baseline TCR diversity was reported as lower in newly diagnosed patients than in healthy donors, and lower still in relapsed/refractory patients. Among trial patients, those achieving complete response had baseline diversity similar to that of newly diagnosed patients, while diversity was significantly lower in partial responders and progressors. CD4+ but not CD8+ TCR diversity rose significantly by C4D1 (p=0.0027 vs p=0.16), most apparent in complete responders (p=0.02). Only a single clinical trial cohort was studied, and what caused the repertoire differences, possibly disease activity or prior therapy, remained undefined.

With respect to this clone: Its antigen specificity is not known. One base away there is no much larger clone; base qualities are not given.

The Qiagen DNeasy kit was used to extract genomic DNA from unsorted PBMCs and from the negatively selected CD4+ and CD8+ fractions. Amplification of TCR beta CDR3 regions was done by immunoSEQ multiplex PCR with primers that anneal to V and J segments. A synthetic immune receptor repertoire was used to minimize amplification bias, and remaining bias was computationally removed after sequencing. Regarding the original processing steps: Custom Python scripts were used to quantify repertoire diversity as the Shannon entropy index. Unsorted, CD4+ and CD8+ repertoires were examined separately, except in combined analyses, for which CD4+ and CD8+ sequences were merged in silico. A clone was considered expanded if an increase in frequency of at least 2-fold after treatment relative to C1D1 was found, and a pseudocount of 0.5 was applied to clones undetected at baseline. Singleton clones were defined as clones with 0 or 1 copy at C1D1, and non-singleton clones were defined as clones with 2 or more copies. Clones expanded in unsorted samples were labelled as CD4+, CD8+ or unknown by matching protein sequences in sorted samples from the same patient. Diversity changes from C1D1 to C4D1 were tested in paired samples using Wilcoxon tests. TCRdb re-hosts the immuneACCESS table, in-frame sequences only. Its copies lack some clones; in the studies checked, an unresolved V gene accounts for under half of them, and the cause for the rest is not known. V and J calls and clone size come straight from that table; D and trimming were deduced from the DNA. For this sample the table gives about 15,000 clones, of which 65% to 85% were detected only once. The ten largest clones add up to 30% to 40% of the sample.

Per the publication, the time point label means: cycle 2 day 1 (C2D1) of nivolumab. All trial patients had relapsed after autologous stem cell transplantation, with cohorts A, B and C differing in prior brentuximab vedotin exposure. A total of 50 to 70 patients with relapsed/refractory classical Hodgkin lymphoma made up the trial cohort, and each patient's best overall response was complete response, partial response or progressive disease. Single-agent nivolumab was administered to trial patients in the multi-cohort phase II CheckMate 205 trial. An independent review committee assessed best overall response by applying the 2007 International Working Group response criteria. Trial PBMCs were obtained immediately prior to nivolumab initiation (C1D1) and on therapy at cycle 2 day 1 and cycle 4 day 1. Peripheral blood was collected in 8 mL Vacutainer Cell Preparation Tubes, from which PBMCs were isolated by centrifugation and then cryopreserved.

From a lookup of the germline V gene (reference sequence), CDR1 and CDR2 are WNHNN and SYGVQD. Trimming at the junction amounts to 2 bases on V and 1 base on J, and the germline ends lie 16 bases apart. The CDR3 spans 17 residues, from the cysteine through the phenylalanine. CDR3 DNA is the only sequence kept; it has 51 bases, read in frame from the first base. The sequence came from a human donor with classical Hodgkin lymphoma. This chain joins TRBV10-1 to TRBJ2-3; a weak D assignment points to TRBD2 (6 bases agree). Sequenced material: peripheral blood mononuclear cells (PBMCs), taken before the second cycle of nivolumab. The nucleotides read TGCGCCAGCAGTGAGGGGGGGAAAGGGGTTGGCACAGATACGCAGTATTTT. This gives the protein CASSEGGKGVGTDTQYF.